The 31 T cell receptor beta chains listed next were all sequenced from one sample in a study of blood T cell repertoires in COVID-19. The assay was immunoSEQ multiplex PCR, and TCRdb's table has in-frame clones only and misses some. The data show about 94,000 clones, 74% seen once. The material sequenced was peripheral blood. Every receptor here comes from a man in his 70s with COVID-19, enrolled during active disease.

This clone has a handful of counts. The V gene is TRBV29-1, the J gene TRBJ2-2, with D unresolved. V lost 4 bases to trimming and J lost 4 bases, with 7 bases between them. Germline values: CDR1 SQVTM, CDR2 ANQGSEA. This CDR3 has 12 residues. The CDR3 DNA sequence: TGCAGCGTTGCTCGGAGCACCGGGGAGCTGTTTTTT. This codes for CSVARSTGELFF.

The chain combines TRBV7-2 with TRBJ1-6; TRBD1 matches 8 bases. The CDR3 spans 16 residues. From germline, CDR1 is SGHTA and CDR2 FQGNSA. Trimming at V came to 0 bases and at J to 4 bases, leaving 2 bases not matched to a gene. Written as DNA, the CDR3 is TGTGCCAGCAGCTTAGCGACAGGGGCTTATAATTCACCCCTCCACTTT. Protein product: CASSLATGAYNSPLHF.

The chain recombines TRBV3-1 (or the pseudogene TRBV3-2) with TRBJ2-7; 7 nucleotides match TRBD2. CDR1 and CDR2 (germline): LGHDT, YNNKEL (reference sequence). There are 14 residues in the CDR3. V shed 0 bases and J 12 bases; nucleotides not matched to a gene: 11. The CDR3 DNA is TGTGCCAGCAGCCAAGAGATGGGGGGACTACCCGTGTACTTC. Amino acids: CASSQEMGGLPVYF.

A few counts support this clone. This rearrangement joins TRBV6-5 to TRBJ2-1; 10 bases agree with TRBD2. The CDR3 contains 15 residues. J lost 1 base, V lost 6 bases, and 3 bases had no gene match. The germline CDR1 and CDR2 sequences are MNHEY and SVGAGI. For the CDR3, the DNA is TGTGCCAGCAGCAGTAGCGGGGGGTCCTACAATGAGCAGTTCTTC. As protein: CASSSSGGSYNEQFF.

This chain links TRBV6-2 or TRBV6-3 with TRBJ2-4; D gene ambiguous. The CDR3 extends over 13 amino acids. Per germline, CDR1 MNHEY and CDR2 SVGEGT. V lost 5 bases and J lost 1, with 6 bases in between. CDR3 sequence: CASSIIAKNIQYF. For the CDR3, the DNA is TGTGCCAGCAGTATAATCGCCAAAAACATTCAGTACTTC.

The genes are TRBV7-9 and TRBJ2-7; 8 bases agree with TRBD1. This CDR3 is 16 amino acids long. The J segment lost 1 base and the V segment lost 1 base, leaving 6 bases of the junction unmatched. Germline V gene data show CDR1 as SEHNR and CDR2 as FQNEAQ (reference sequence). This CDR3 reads CASSLEGQGPSYEQYF. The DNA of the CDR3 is TGTGCCAGCAGCTTAGAAGGACAGGGACCTTCCTACGAGCAGTACTTC.

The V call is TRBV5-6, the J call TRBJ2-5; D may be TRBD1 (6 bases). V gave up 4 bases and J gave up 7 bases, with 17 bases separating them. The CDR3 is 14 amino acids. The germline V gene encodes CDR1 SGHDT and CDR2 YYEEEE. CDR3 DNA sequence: TGTGCCAGCAGCGCCACTAACAGGGTACGGACCCAGTACTTC. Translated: CASSATNRVRTQYF.

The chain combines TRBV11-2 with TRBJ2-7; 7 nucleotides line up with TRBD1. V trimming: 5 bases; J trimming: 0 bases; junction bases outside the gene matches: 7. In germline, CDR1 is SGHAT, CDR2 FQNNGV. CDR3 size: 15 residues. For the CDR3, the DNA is TGTGCCAGCAGCGACCGGGACAGTACCTCCTACGAGCAGTACTTC. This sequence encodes CASSDRDSTSYEQYF.

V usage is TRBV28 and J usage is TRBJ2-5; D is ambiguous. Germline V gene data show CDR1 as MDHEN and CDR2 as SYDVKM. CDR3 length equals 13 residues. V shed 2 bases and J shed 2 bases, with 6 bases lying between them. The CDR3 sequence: CASSLDFQETQYF. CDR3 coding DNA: TGTGCCAGCAGTTTAGACTTTCAAGAGACCCAGTACTTC. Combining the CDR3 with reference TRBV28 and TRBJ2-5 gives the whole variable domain DVKVTQSSRYLVKRTGEKVFLECVQDMDHENMFWYRQDPGLGLRLIYFSYDVKMKEKGDIPEGYSVSREKKERFSLILESASTNQTSMYLCASSLDFQETQYFGPGTRLLVL.

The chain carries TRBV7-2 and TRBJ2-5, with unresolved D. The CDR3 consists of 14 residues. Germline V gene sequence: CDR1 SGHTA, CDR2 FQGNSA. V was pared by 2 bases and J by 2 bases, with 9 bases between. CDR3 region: CASSLQATQETQYF. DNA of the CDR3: TGTGCCAGCAGCTTACAGGCAACTCAAGAGACCCAGTACTTC. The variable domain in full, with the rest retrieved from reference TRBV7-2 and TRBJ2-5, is GAGVSQSPSNKVTEKGKDVELRCDPISGHTALYWYRQSLGQGLEFLIYFQGNSAPDKSGLPSDRFSAERTGGSVSTLTIQRTQQEDSAVYLCASSLQATQETQYFGPGTRLLVL.

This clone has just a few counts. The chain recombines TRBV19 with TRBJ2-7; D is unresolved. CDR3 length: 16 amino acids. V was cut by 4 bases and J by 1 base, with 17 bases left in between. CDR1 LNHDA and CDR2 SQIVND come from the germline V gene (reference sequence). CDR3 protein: CASSRRGRGTSYEQYF. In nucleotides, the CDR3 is TGTGCCAGTAGTAGGAGAGGCAGAGGCACATCCTACGAGCAGTACTTC.

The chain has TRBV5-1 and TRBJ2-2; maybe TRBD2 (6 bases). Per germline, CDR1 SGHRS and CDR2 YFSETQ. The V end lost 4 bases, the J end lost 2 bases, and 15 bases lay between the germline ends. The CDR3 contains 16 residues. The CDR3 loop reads CASSPSGGVNTGELFF. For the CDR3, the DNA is TGCGCCAGCAGCCCCAGTGGAGGGGTCAACACCGGGGAGCTGTTTTTT.

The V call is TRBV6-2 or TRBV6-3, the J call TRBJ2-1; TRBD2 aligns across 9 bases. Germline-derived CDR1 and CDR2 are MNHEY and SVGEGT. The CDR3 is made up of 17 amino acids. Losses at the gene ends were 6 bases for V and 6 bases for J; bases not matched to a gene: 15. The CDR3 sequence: CASSQIVGLAGSNEQFF. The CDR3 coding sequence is TGTGCCAGCAGCCAAATAGTCGGGCTAGCGGGGAGCAATGAGCAGTTCTTC.

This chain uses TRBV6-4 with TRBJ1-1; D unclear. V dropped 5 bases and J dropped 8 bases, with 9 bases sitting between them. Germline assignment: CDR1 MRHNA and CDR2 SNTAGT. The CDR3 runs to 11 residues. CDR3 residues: CASSSGTEAFF. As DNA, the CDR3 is TGTGCCAGCAGTTCAGGAACCGAAGCTTTCTTT.

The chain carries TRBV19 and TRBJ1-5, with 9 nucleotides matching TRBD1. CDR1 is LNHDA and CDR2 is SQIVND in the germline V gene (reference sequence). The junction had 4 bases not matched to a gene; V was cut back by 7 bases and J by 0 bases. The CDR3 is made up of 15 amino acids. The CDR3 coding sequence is TGTGCCAGTACGGACAGGGGCTATAGCAATCAGCCCCAGCATTTT. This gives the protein CASTDRGYSNQPQHF.

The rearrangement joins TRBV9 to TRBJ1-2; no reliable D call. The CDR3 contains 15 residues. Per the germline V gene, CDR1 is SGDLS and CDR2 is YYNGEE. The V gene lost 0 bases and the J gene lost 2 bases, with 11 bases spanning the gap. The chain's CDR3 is CASSVDPVFNYGYTF. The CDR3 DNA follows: TGTGCCAGCAGCGTAGATCCCGTATTCAACTATGGCTACACCTTC.

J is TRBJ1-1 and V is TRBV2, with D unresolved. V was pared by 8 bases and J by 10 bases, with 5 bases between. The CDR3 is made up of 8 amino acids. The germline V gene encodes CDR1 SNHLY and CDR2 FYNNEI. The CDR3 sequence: CASPRAFF. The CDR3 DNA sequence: TGTGCCAGCCCCCGAGCTTTCTTT.

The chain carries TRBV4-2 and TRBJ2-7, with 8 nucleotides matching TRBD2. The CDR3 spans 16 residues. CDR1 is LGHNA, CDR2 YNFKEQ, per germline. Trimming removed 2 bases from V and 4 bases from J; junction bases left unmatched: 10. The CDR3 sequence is CASSQRGGLAGYEQYF. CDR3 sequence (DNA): TGTGCCAGCAGCCAAAGGGGGGGGCTAGCGGGTTACGAGCAGTACTTC.

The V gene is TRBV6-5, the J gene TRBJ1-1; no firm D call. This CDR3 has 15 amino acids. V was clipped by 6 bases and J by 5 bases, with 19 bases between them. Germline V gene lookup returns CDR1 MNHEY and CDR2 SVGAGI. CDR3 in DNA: TGTGCCAGCAGCCGCGGAGGGCAGGCAATGACTGAAGCTTTCTTT. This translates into CASSRGGQAMTEAFF.

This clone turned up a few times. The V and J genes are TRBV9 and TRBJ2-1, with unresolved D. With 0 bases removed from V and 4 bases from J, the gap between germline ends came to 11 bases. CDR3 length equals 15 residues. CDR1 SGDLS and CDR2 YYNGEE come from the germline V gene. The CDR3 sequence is CASSVALGGYNEQFF. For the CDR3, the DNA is TGTGCCAGCAGCGTAGCCCTAGGTGGGTACAATGAGCAGTTCTTC.

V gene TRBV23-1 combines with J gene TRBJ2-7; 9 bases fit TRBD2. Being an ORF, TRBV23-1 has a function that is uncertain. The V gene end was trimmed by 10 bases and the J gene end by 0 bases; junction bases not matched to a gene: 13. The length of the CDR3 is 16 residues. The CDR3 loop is CATTNLAGEPSYEQYF. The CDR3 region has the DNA TGCGCCACCACCAATTTAGCGGGAGAGCCCTCCTACGAGCAGTACTTC.

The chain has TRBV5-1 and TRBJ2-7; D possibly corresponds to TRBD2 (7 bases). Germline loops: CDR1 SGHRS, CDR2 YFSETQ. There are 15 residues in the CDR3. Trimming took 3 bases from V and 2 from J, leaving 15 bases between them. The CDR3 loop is CASSSGGGRTYEQYF. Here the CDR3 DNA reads TGCGCCAGCAGCTCCGGCGGGGGCAGGACCTACGAGCAGTACTTC.

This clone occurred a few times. CDR3 protein: CASGHIQETQYF. The CDR3 nucleotides read TGTGCCAGCGGACACATCCAAGAGACCCAGTACTTC. This rearrangement joins TRBV6-5 to TRBJ2-5, with a weak D call TRBD1 (5 bases). V was trimmed by 8 bases and J by 1 base, leaving 8 bases between them. This CDR3 contains 12 residues. Germline CDR1 reads MNHEY; CDR2 reads SVGAGI.

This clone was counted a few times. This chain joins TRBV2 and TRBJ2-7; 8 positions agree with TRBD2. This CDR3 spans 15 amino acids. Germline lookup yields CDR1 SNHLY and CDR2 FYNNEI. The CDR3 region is CASSQLGGALGEQYF. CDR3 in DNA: TGTGCTAGCTCCCAGCTCGGGGGGGCGCTGGGCGAGCAGTACTTC.

The CDR3 loop reads CASSQVSGVANEQFF. CDR3 sequence (DNA): TGCGCCAGCAGCCAAGTTAGCGGAGTAGCGAATGAGCAGTTCTTC. The rearrangement links TRBV4-3 to TRBJ2-1, with a possible D match to TRBD2 (6 bases). V lost 1 base to trimming and J lost 7 bases, with 14 bases between them. This CDR3 is 15 amino acids long. The germline CDR1 and CDR2 sequences are LGHNA and YSLEER.

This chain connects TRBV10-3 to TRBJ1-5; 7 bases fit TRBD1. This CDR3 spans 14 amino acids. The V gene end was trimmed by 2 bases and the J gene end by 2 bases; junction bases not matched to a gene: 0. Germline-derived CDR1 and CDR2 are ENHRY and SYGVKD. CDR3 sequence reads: CAISETGGNQPQHF. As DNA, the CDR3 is TGTGCCATCAGTGAGACAGGGGGCAATCAGCCCCAGCATTTT.

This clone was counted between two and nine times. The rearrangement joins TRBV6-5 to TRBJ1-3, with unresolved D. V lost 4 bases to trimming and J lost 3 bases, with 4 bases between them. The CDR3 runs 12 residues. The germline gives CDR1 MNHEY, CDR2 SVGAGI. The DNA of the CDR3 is TGTGCCAGCAGTTCCGTTGGAAACACCATATATTTT. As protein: CASSSVGNTIYF.

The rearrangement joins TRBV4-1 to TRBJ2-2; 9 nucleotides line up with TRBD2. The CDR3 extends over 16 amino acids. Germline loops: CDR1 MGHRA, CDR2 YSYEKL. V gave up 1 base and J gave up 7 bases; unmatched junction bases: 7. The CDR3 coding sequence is TGCGCCAGCAGCCAAGGGGTAGCGGGAGCCGGCGGGGAGCTGTTTTTT. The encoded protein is CASSQGVAGAGGELFF.

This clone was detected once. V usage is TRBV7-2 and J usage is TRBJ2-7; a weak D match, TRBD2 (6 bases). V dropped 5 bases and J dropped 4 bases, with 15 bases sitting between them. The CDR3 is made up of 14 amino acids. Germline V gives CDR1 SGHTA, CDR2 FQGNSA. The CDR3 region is CASSLLFGGYEQYF. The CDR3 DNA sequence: TGTGCCAGCAGCCTTCTCTTCGGGGGTTACGAGCAGTACTTC.

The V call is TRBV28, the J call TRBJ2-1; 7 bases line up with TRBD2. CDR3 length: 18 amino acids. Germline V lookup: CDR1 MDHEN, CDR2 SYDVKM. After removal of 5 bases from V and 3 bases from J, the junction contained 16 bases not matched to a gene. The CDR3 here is CASSPLTGSSGYYNEQFF. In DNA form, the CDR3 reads TGTGCCAGCAGTCCCCTAACGGGGTCTAGCGGTTACTACAATGAGCAGTTCTTC. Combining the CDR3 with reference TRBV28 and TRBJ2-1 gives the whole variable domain DVKVTQSSRYLVKRTGEKVFLECVQDMDHENMFWYRQDPGLGLRLIYFSYDVKMKEKGDIPEGYSVSREKKERFSLILESASTNQTSMYLCASSPLTGSSGYYNEQFFGPGTRLTVL.

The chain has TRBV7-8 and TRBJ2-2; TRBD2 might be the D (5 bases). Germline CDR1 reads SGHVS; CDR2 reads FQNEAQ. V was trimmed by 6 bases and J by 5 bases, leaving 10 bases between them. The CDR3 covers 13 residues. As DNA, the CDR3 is TGTGCCAGCAGGCCTGAGGGAACCGGGGAGCTGTTTTTT. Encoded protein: CASRPEGTGELFF.